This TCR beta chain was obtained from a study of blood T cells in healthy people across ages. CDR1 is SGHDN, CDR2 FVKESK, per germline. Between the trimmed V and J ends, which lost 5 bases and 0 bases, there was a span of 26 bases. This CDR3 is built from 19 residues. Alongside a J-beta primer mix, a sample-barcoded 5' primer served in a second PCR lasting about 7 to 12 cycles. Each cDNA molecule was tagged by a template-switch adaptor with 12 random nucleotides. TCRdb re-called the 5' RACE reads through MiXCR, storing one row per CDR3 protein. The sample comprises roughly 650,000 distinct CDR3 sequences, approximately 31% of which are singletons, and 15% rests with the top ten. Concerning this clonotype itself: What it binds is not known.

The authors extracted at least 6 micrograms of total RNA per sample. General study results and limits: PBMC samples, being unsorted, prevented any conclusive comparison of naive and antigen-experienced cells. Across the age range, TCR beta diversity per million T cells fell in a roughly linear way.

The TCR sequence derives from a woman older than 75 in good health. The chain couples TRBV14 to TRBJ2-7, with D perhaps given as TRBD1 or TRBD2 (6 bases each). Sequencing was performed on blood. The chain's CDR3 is CASSLGHGGLSDSSYEQYF. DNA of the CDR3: TGTGCCAGCAGCTTGGGACACGGGGGATTATCGGATTCCTCCTACGAGCAGTACTTC.